The clone carrying this TCR beta chain was seen more than once but under ten times. Under the authors' procedure: The assay estimated nucleated cells by amplifying reference gene primers. Profiled with immunoSEQ multiplex PCR; TCRdb holds only in-frame clones, not every one. V and J calls and clone size are those listed in that table; D and trimming were worked out from the DNA. The table records hundreds of thousands of clones, 80% to 90% of them present only once. The sample originates from a study of blood T cell repertoires in COVID-19. About the research overall: Material from acute and convalescent COVID-19 was sourced from the United States, Italy and Spain.

There are 16 residues in the CDR3. V lost 5 bases and J lost 4, with 18 bases in between. The germline V gene encodes CDR1 SNHLY and CDR2 FYNNEI. The sequenced sample consisted of peripheral blood. The clonotype originates from a woman aged 40 to 49 who had recovered from COVID-19. The chain uses TRBV2 and TRBJ1-3; D call uncertain. The CDR3: CASSLHGRGTGNTIYF. CDR3 DNA: TGTGCCAGCAGTCTACACGGGCGGGGAACCGGAAACACCATATATTTT. The full variable domain, in which reference TRBV2 and TRBJ1-3 provide the parts outside the CDR3, is EPEVTQTPSHQVTQMGQEVILRCVPISNHLYFYWYRQILGQKVEFLVSFYNNEISEKSEIFDDQFSVERPDGSNFTLKIRSTKLEDSAMYFCASSLHGRGTGNTIYFGEGSWLTVV.